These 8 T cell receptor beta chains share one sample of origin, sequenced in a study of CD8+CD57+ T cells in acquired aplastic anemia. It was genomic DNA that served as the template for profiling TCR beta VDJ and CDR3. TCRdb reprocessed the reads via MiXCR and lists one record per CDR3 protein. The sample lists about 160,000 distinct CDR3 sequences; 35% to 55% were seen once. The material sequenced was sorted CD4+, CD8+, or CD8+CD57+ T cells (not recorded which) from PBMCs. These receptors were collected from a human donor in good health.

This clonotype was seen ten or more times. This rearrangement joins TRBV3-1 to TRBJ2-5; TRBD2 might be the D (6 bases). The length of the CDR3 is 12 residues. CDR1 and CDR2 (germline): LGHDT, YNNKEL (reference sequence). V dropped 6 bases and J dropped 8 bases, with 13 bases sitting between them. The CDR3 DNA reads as TGTGCCAGCAGTCCCTCGGGAGTAACCCAGTACTTC. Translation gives CASSPSGVTQYF.

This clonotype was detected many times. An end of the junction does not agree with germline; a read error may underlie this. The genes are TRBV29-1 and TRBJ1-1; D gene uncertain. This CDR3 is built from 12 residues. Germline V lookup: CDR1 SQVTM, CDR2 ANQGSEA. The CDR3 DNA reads TGCAGCGTGGGGTACGTGAACTCTGAAGCTTTCTTT. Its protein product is CSVGYVNSEAFF.

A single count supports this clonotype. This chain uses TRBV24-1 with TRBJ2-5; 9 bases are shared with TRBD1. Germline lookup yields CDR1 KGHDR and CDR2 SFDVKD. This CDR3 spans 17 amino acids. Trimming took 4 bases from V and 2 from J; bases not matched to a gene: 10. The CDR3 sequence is CATSDDRGGPKQETQYF. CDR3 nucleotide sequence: TGTGCCACCAGTGACGACAGGGGGGGTCCCAAACAAGAGACCCAGTACTTC.

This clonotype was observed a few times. The DNA of the CDR3 is TGTGCCAGCAGCCACAGGAACACTTGGGCTGAAGCTTTCTTT. As protein: CASSHRNTWAEAFF. The rearrangement uses TRBV14 and TRBJ1-1; D gene uncertain. V was cut by 3 bases and J by 6 bases, with 14 bases left in between. The V gene's germline CDR1 is SGHDN and CDR2 FVKESK. This CDR3 has 14 residues.

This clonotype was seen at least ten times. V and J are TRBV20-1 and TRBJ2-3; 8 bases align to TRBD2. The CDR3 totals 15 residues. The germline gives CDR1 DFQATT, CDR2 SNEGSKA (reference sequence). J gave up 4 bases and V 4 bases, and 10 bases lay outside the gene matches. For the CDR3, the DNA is TGCAGTGCTATACCCGGGACTAGTCGGGCAGATACGCAGTATTTT. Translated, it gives CSAIPGTSRADTQYF.

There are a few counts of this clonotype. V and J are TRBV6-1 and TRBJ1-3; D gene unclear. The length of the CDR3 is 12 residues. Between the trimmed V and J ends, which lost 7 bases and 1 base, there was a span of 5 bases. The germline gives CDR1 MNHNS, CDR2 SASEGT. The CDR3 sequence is CASIASGNTIYF. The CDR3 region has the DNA TGTGCCAGCATTGCATCTGGAAACACCATATATTTT.

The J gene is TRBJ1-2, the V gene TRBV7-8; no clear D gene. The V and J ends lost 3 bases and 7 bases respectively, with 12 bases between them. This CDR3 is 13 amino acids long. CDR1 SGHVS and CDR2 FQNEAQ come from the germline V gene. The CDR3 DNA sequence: TGTGCCAGCAGCTTTGATCATTGGGGTGGCTACACCTTC. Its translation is CASSFDHWGGYTF.

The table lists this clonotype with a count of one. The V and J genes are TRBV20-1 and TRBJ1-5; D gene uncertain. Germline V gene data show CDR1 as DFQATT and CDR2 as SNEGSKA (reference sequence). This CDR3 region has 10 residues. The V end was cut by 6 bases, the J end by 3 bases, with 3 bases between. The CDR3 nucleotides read TGCAGTGCATACAATCAGCCCCAGCATTTT. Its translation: CSAYNQPQHF.